This TCR beta chain was captured by sequencing in a study of identical twins. Unique molecular identifiers were in the cDNA, with template-switch universal primer binding. TCRdb reprocessed the 5' RACE reads via MiXCR and lists one record per CDR3 protein. Of approximately 140,000 distinct CDR3 sequences listed, 3% to 4.5% are singletons. The V gene end was trimmed by 6 bases and the J gene end by 3 bases; junction bases not matched to a gene: 5. Germline V gene sequence: CDR1 SQVTM, CDR2 ANQGSEA. This CDR3 has 14 amino acids. There are many counts of this clonotype. The chain uses TRBV29-1 and TRBJ2-6, with 7 nucleotides matching TRBD2. The source material was memory T cells sorted from blood. The receptor was derived from a man aged 18 to 30 in good health. CDR3 in amino acids: CSVGGGLGANVLTF. The CDR3 DNA sequence: TGCAGCGTGGGCGGGGGACTTGGGGCCAACGTCCTGACTTTC. Variable domain in full (rest from reference TRBV29-1 and TRBJ2-6): SAVISQKPSRDICQRGTSLTIQCQVDSQVTMMFWYRQQPGQSLTLIATANQGSEATYESGFVIDKFPISRPNLTFSTLTVSNMSPEDSSIYLCSVGGGLGANVLTFGAGSRLTVL.